The next 7 T cell receptor beta chains were all read from a single sample in a study of blood T cells in healthy people across ages (dated by TCRdb to 2013 to 2016). Preparation of the library involved 5' RACE. Sequenced using an Illumina HiSeq 2500. The second PCR ran for roughly 6 to 11 cycles and used a J-beta primer mix along with a sample-barcoded 5' primer. TCRdb reran the public reads through fastp at Q25 and MiXCR, keeping productive beta chains. Identical CDR3 proteins give one entry, which carries the most common genes and DNA. This sample gives about a million distinct CDR3 sequences in total; 45% to 60% of them show up just once. Of the sample, about a fifth is held by the ten largest clones. Sequenced material: blood. Receptor source: a woman aged 60-75 years in good health.

This clonotype was detected a few times. V and J are TRBV21-1 and TRBJ2-3; the table names TRBD1, a call not compared with the DNA. TRBV21-1 is designated a pseudogene. This CDR3 is 15 amino acids long. The CDR3 here is CASSKVGGISDTQYF. DNA for the CDR3: TGTGCCAGCAGCAAGGTCGGGGGGATCTCAGATACGCAGTATTTT.

This clonotype was found a few times. J is TRBJ1-2 and V is TRBV29-1, with TRBD1 identical over 10 bases. The ends lost 4 bases at V and 1 base at J; junction bases unmatched: 6. CDR3 length: 15 amino acids. CDR1 is SQVTM and CDR2 is ANQGSEA in the germline V gene. The CDR3 DNA reads as TGCAGCGTTGGGGGGAGGACAGGGGGTAACTATGGCTACACCTTC. It encodes CSVGGRTGGNYGYTF.

The gene calls are TRBV7-6 and TRBJ2-5, with TRBD2 matching over 9 bases. Germline loops: CDR1 SGHVS, CDR2 FNYEAQ. The CDR3 length is 16 residues. V was pared by 5 bases and J by 1 base, with 8 bases of the junction left unmatched. This CDR3 reads CASSPTQRGAQETQYF. CDR3 nucleotide sequence: TGTGCCAGCAGCCCAACCCAGCGGGGGGCCCAAGAGACCCAGTACTTC. The whole variable domain, filled in from reference TRBV7-6 and TRBJ2-5, reads GAGVSQSPRYKVTKRGQDVALRCDPISGHVSLYWYRQALGQGPEFLTYFNYEAQQDKSGLPNDRFSAERPEGSISTLTIQRTEQRDSAMYRCASSPTQRGAQETQYFGPGTRLLVL.

This clonotype occurred a few times. The chain uses TRBV5-5 and TRBJ1-5; 10 bases agree with TRBD1. V lost 1 base and J lost 6; bases outside the gene matches: 1. Germline V gene data show CDR1 as SGHKS and CDR2 as YYEKEE (reference sequence). This CDR3 spans 14 amino acids. CDR3 protein: CASSLRQGAQPQHF. Written as DNA, the CDR3 is TGTGCCAGCAGCTTGAGACAGGGGGCTCAGCCCCAGCATTTT.

This clonotype showed up just a few times. The rearrangement joins TRBV20-1 to TRBJ2-7; the match to TRBD2 covers 12 bases. The V gene's germline CDR1 is DFQATT and CDR2 SNEGSKA (reference sequence). The CDR3 sequence is 14 residues long. The V gene end was trimmed by 4 bases and the J gene end by 2 bases; junction bases not matched to a gene: 3. CDR3 sequence: CSATGLAGTYEQYF. The CDR3, as DNA: TGCAGTGCTACAGGACTAGCGGGAACCTACGAGCAGTACTTC.

The CDR3 region has the DNA TGCGCCAGCAGCCAAGATCGTATATTAGGGGGGAATGAGCAGTTCTTC. Its translation: CASSQDRILGGNEQFF. The chain combines TRBV4-3 with TRBJ2-1; perhaps D is TRBD1 or TRBD2 (6 bases each). The germline gives CDR1 LGHNA, CDR2 YSLEER. This CDR3 spans 16 amino acids. Between the trimmed V and J ends, which lost 0 bases and 7 bases, there was a span of 16 bases.

This chain uses TRBV20-1 with TRBJ1-5; D perhaps matches TRBD1 (6 bases). This CDR3 comprises 13 residues. Trimming stripped 3 bases from V and 3 bases from J, with 9 bases between. Per the germline V gene, CDR1 is DFQATT and CDR2 is SNEGSKA (reference sequence). This CDR3 is CSARTGNNQPQHF. For the CDR3, the DNA is TGCAGTGCTAGGACAGGCAACAATCAGCCCCAGCATTTT.